The 8 T cell receptor beta chains below were found in one sample sequenced in a study of shared clonotypes between healthy human individuals. TCRdb's table, derived via immunoSEQ multiplex PCR, lists solely in-frame clones and lacks some. The sample shows 950,000 to 1,300,000 clones, 75% of them seen only once. Material: memory CD4+ T cells sorted from blood. As for subset: CD45RA-negative fraction. The receptors shown here come from a young man in good health.

The rearrangement links TRBV7-3 to TRBJ1-1; 7 bases agree with TRBD1. There are 13 residues in the CDR3. V trimming: 5 bases; J trimming: 3 bases; junction bases outside the gene matches: 3. In germline, CDR1 is SGHTA, CDR2 FQGTGA. CDR3 nucleotide sequence: TGTGCCAGCAGCAGGGGGCCCGACACTGAAGCTTTCTTT. Translating gives CASSRGPDTEAFF.

This chain uses TRBV19 with TRBJ2-4; no firm D call. V was cut by 0 bases and J by 0 bases, with 18 bases left in between. This CDR3 is 19 amino acids long. The germline V gene has CDR1 LNHDA and CDR2 SQIVND (reference sequence). In DNA form, the CDR3 reads TGTGCCAGTAGTATAGAGGGCCGAAACGCGAAACTAGCCAAAAACATTCAGTACTTC. Translating gives CASSIEGRNAKLAKNIQYF.

This rearrangement joins TRBV18 to TRBJ1-1; D call uncertain. V was cut by 1 base and J by 4 bases, with 10 bases left in between. The CDR3 consists of 14 residues. Germline lookup yields CDR1 KGHSH and CDR2 LQKENI. Here the CDR3 reads CASSPRAEPTEAFF. The CDR3 DNA sequence: TGTGCCAGCTCACCACGGGCGGAACCCACTGAAGCTTTCTTT. The full variable domain, rest sourced from reference TRBV18 and TRBJ1-1, is NAGVMQNPRHLVRRRGQEARLRCSPMKGHSHVYWYRQLPEEGLKFMVYLQKENIIDESGMPKERFSAEFPKEGPSILRIQQVVRGDSAAYFCASSPRAEPTEAFFGQGTRLTVV.

This chain uses TRBV5-4 with TRBJ1-5; possibly TRBD1 for D (5 bases). CDR1 and CDR2 (germline): SGHNT, YYREEE (reference sequence). V was shortened by 4 bases and J by 3 bases, with 8 bases between the two germline ends. This CDR3 spans 13 amino acids. The CDR3: CASSMGDNQPQHF. CDR3 nucleotides: TGTGCCAGCAGCATGGGGGACAATCAGCCCCAGCATTTT. Supplemented by reference TRBV5-4 and TRBJ1-5, the full variable domain reads ETGVTQSPTHLIKTRGQQVTLRCSSQSGHNTVSWYQQALGQGPQFIFQYYREEENGRGNFPPRFSGLQFPNYSSELNVNALELDDSALYLCASSMGDNQPQHFGDGTRLSIL.

The chain links TRBV5-1 to TRBJ1-1, with D possibly TRBD1 on 5 matching bases. The V end was cut by 0 bases, the J end by 7 bases, with 19 bases between. Germline V lookup: CDR1 SGHRS, CDR2 YFSETQ. This CDR3 comprises 16 residues. Written as DNA, the CDR3 is TGCGCCAGCAGCTTGGCCGGGGGGGTTCTAGCCCGTGAAGCTTTCTTT. This gives the protein CASSLAGGVLAREAFF.

J is TRBJ2-7 and V is TRBV5-1; D is perhaps TRBD1 (6 bases). Germline CDR1 SGHRS, CDR2 YFSETQ. The CDR3 is made up of 14 amino acids. With 3 bases removed from V and 2 bases from J, the gap between germline ends came to 12 bases. DNA of the CDR3: TGCGCCAGCAGCTCCCAGGGGCCTCCCTACGAGCAGTACTTC. This gives the protein CASSSQGPPYEQYF.

This clone came up a few times. J is TRBJ2-5 and V is TRBV15; 13 bases fit TRBD2. The CDR3 is 15 residues long. CDR1 and CDR2 (germline): LNHNV, YYDKDF (reference sequence). J was trimmed by 2 bases and V by 3 bases; bases with no gene match: 0. DNA for the CDR3: TGTGCCACCAGCAGGACTAGCGGGGGGCAAGAGACCCAGTACTTC. Residues: CATSRTSGGQETQYF.

The chain has TRBV27 and TRBJ2-2; the D call may be TRBD1 or TRBD2 (7 bases each). Germline CDR1 MNHEY, CDR2 SMNVEV (reference sequence). This CDR3 has 17 amino acids. The V end was cut by 6 bases, the J end by 6 bases, with 23 bases between. CDR3 bases: TGTGCCAGCAGCATAAGGGGGCGGGGGCTCCGGTCCGGGGAGCTGTTTTTT. Its protein product is CASSIRGRGLRSGELFF.